These T cell receptor beta chains were read from a single sample in a study of control samples from healthy donors and cancer patients. Profiling relied on immunoSEQ multiplex PCR, and the TCRdb table lists in-frame clones only, not all of them. The data hold roughly 150,000 clones, with 75% to 90% observed a single time. The sequenced material came from blood. The receptors come from a man aged 30-40 years in good health. The CDR3 runs from the conserved cysteine through the conserved F or W. Each record gives: D gene, V gene, J gene, clone size, CDR3 protein, CDR3 DNA. A D gene is named only where the DNA matches it firmly. A row's size may be missing; if present it is once, few, many or a size class.

>NA|TRBV10-3|TRBJ1-1|NA
CAISGILSRNTEAFF
TGTGCCATCAGTGGGATATTGTCCAGGAACACTGAAGCTTTCTTT
>NA|TRBV27|TRBJ2-3|NA
CASSYELVQGWTDTQYF
TGTGCCAGCAGTTATGAGTTGGTACAGGGTTGGACAGATACGCAGTATTTT
>TRBD1|TRBV5-5|TRBJ2-5|NA
CASSFDRGWETQYF
TGTGCCAGCAGCTTTGACAGGGGATGGGAGACCCAGTACTTC
>NA|TRBV2|TRBJ2-5|NA
CASSEWGDGTQYF
TGTGCCAGCAGTGAGTGGGGGGATGGGACCCAGTACTTC
>TRBD2|TRBV7-2|TRBJ2-3|NA
CASSLLAGGADTQYF
TGTGCCAGCAGCTTACTAGCGGGAGGCGCAGATACGCAGTATTTT
>TRBD1|TRBV29-1|TRBJ2-7|NA
CSVERGLQGAPPDREQYF
TGCAGCGTTGAACGGGGATTGCAGGGGGCCCCTCCGGATCGTGAGCAGTACTTC
>TRBD1|TRBV4-1|TRBJ1-1|NA
CASSQVQGQGSARAFF
TGCGCCAGCAGCCAAGTCCAGGGACAGGGTTCAGCGCGGGCTTTCTTT
>TRBD2|TRBV4-1|TRBJ2-7|NA
CASSQVLAGGAYEQYF
TGCGCCAGCAGCCAAGTCTTAGCGGGCGGGGCCTACGAGCAGTACTTC
>NA|TRBV7-3|TRBJ2-5|NA
CASSSQGEETQYF
TGTGCCAGCAGCAGCCAGGGTGAAGAGACCCAGTACTTC
>NA|TRBV6-2/TRBV6-3|TRBJ1-5|NA
CASSFFRDQPQHF
TGTGCCAGCAGTTTCTTCAGAGATCAGCCCCAGCATTTT
>NA|TRBV11-3|TRBJ1-1|NA
CASSDGQPNTEAFF
TGTGCCAGCAGCGACGGACAGCCTAACACTGAAGCTTTCTTT
>NA|TRBV11-3|TRBJ1-1|NA
CASSLEGGMNTEAFF
TGTGCCAGCAGCTTAGAGGGGGGGATGAACACTGAAGCTTTCTTT
>NA|TRBV7-8|TRBJ2-7|NA
CASSLEQGRTYEQYF
TGTGCCAGCAGCTTAGAACAGGGCCGAACCTACGAGCAGTACTTC
>NA|TRBV10-1|TRBJ2-2|NA
CASSVCGYSGELFF
TGCGCCAGCAGTGTCTGCGGTTACTCCGGGGAGCTGTTTTTT
>NA|TRBV6-5|TRBJ1-5|NA
CASTPLNSNQPQHF
TGTGCCAGCACGCCATTAAATAGCAATCAGCCCCAGCATTTT
>TRBD2|TRBV27|TRBJ2-1|NA
CASSLIAGGAYEQFF
TGTGCCAGCAGTTTAATAGCGGGAGGGGCATATGAGCAGTTCTTC
>TRBD1|TRBV3-1/TRBV3-2|TRBJ1-6|NA
CASSPPGQGNSPLHF
TGTGCCAGCAGCCCCCCTGGACAGGGTAATTCACCCCTCCACTTT
>NA|TRBV7-9|TRBJ1-1|NA
CASSLLQVPNTEAFF
TGTGCCAGCAGCTTACTACAGGTACCGAACACTGAAGCTTTCTTT
>NA|TRBV27|TRBJ1-4|NA
CASTDLGGLSEKLFF
TGTGCTTCTACGGACTTGGGCGGACTGTCGGAAAAACTGTTTTTT
>NA|TRBV4-3|TRBJ1-5|NA
CASSQDWQTASNQPQHF
TGCGCCAGCAGCCAAGATTGGCAGACTGCTAGCAATCAGCCCCAGCATTTT
>NA|TRBV19|TRBJ2-1|NA
CASSIGGAGYNEQFF
TGTGCCAGTAGTATAGGGGGCGCCGGGTACAATGAGCAGTTCTTC
>NA|TRBV7-2|TRBJ2-7|NA
CASSSGRGARRYEQYF
TGTGCCAGCAGCTCGGGGAGGGGGGCGCGACGATACGAGCAGTACTTC
>NA|TRBV9|TRBJ2-7|NA
CASSVDVGEQYF
TGTGCCAGCAGCGTAGACGTGGGTGAGCAGTACTTC
>NA|TRBV7-9|TRBJ1-1|NA
CASSPWDLNTEAFF
TGTGCCAGCAGCCCCTGGGACCTGAACACTGAAGCTTTCTTT
>NA|TRBV11-2|TRBJ2-7|once
CASSRTGYEQYF
TGTGCCAGCAGCCGAACAGGGTACGAGCAGTACTTC
>NA|TRBV6-5|TRBJ2-2|NA
CASNNRENTGELFF
TGTGCCAGCAACAACCGGGAAAACACCGGGGAGCTGTTTTTT
>NA|TRBV10-2|TRBJ1-5|NA
CASSEVLSQPQHF
TGCGCCAGCAGTGAAGTACTCAGTCAGCCCCAGCATTTT
>TRBD2|TRBV5-6|TRBJ2-5|NA
CASSLVGLAGGQETQYF
TGTGCCAGCAGCTTGGTGGGACTAGCGGGAGGACAAGAGACCCAGTACTTC
>NA|TRBV9|TRBJ2-2|NA
CASSVTIADGELFF
TGTGCCAGCAGCGTAACTATAGCGGACGGGGAGCTGTTTTTT
>NA|TRBV25-1|TRBJ1-2|NA
CASSNRRLDGYTF
TGTGCCAGCAGTAATAGAAGATTGGATGGCTACACCTTC
>NA|TRBV28|TRBJ1-5|NA
CASKSSNQPQHF
TGTGCCAGCAAGTCGAGCAATCAGCCCCAGCATTTT
>NA|TRBV1|TRBJ2-1|many
CTSSRQLAGVRSEQFF
TGCACCAGCAGCCGTCAACTAGCGGGAGTAAGGAGTGAGCAGTTCTTC
>TRBD2|TRBV6-5|TRBJ2-3|NA
CASSREGSTDTQYF
TGTGCCAGCAGCCGGGAGGGGAGCACAGATACGCAGTATTTT
>TRBD2|TRBV27|TRBJ2-1|NA
CASSSGTSSYNEQFF
TGTGCCAGCAGCTCCGGGACTAGCTCCTACAATGAGCAGTTCTTC
>NA|TRBV24-1|TRBJ2-5|NA
CATSDTGTGGETQYF
TGTGCCACCAGTGATACCGGGACCGGAGGGGAGACCCAGTACTTC
>NA|TRBV7-9|TRBJ2-7|NA
CASSPGTFVGQYF
TGTGCCAGCAGCCCCGGGACGTTTGTTGGGCAGTACTTC
>NA|TRBV24-1|TRBJ2-7|NA
CATSDNTETYEQYF
TGTGCCACCAGTGATAACACAGAGACCTACGAGCAGTACTTC
>TRBD1|TRBV29-1|TRBJ1-2|NA
CSAQTGLPYGYTF
TGCAGCGCTCAGACAGGGTTACCCTATGGCTACACCTTC
>NA|TRBV7-3|TRBJ2-7|few
CASSLTHGPSYEQYF
TGTGCCAGCAGCCTAACACATGGACCTTCCTACGAGCAGTACTTC
>NA|TRBV11-2|TRBJ1-6|NA
CASSLGHRNNSPLHF
TGTGCCAGCAGCTTAGGACACCGGAATAATTCACCCCTCCACTTT
>TRBD1|TRBV9|TRBJ1-3|NA
CASSVGTGTGNTIYF
TGTGCCAGCAGCGTAGGGACAGGGACCGGAAACACCATATATTTT
>TRBD1|TRBV11-2|TRBJ1-6|few
CASSSTGGLYSPLHF
TGTGCCAGCAGCTCCACAGGGGGCCTGTATTCACCCCTCCACTTT
>NA|TRBV7-2|TRBJ1-3|NA
CASSRGSGGVAIYF
TGTGCCAGCAGCCGGGGGTCGGGGGGTGTCGCCATATATTTT
>NA|TRBV12-3/TRBV12-4|TRBJ1-5|NA
CASSAGLQPQHF
TGTGCCAGCAGCGCAGGGTTGCAGCCCCAGCATTTT
>TRBD1|TRBV19|TRBJ1-1|NA
CASSTLGQGTTEAFF
TGTGCCAGTAGTACATTGGGACAGGGGACCACTGAAGCTTTCTTT
>NA|TRBV11-3|TRBJ2-7|few
CASSLAGYEQYF
TGTGCCAGCAGCTTAGCGGGCTACGAGCAGTACTTC
>NA|TRBV6-5|TRBJ1-1|NA
CASSYWSGAEAFF
TGTGCCAGCAGTTACTGGTCCGGGGCTGAAGCTTTCTTT
>NA|TRBV10-3|TRBJ1-2|NA
CAISTQVADYGYTF
TGTGCCATCAGCACTCAAGTGGCGGACTATGGCTACACCTTC
>TRBD2|TRBV6-1|TRBJ2-1|NA
CASSEGVGGIDEQFF
TGTGCCAGCAGTGAAGGGGTGGGAGGGATAGATGAGCAGTTCTTC
>NA|TRBV7-3|TRBJ2-1|once
CASSQSRISSYNEQFF
TGTGCCAGCAGCCAAAGTAGGATCAGCTCCTACAATGAGCAGTTCTTC
>NA|TRBV3-1/TRBV3-2|TRBJ1-1|NA
CASSHRMGGTEAFF
TGTGCCAGCAGCCATCGGATGGGGGGCACTGAAGCTTTCTTT
>NA|TRBV11-3|TRBJ1-2|few
CASSRDRGPRNYGYTF
TGTGCCAGCAGCCGAGACAGAGGTCCCCGAAACTATGGCTACACCTTC
>NA|TRBV9|TRBJ1-1|NA
CASSVVGTEAFF
TGTGCCAGCAGCGTAGTAGGGACTGAAGCTTTCTTT